This TCR beta chain originates from a study of blood T cell repertoires in COVID-19. Germline lookup yields CDR1 MDHEN and CDR2 SYDVKM. The CDR3 is 11 amino acids. Trimming took off 10 bases at V and 4 bases at J, with 11 bases between the two ends. Only one count was recorded for this clone. Profiled with immunoSEQ multiplex PCR; TCRdb holds only in-frame clones, not every one. This table holds roughly 110,000 clones, 84% found once. The chain carries TRBV28 and TRBJ2-7, with a possible D match to TRBD1 (5 bases). The receptor comes from a woman aged 60-75 years with acute or convalescent COVID-19. Sequencing was carried out using peripheral blood. CDR3 bases: TGTGCCACTTCTAGGGGATACGAGCAGTACTTC. This codes for CATSRGYEQYF. The whole variable domain, filled in from reference TRBV28 and TRBJ2-7, reads DVKVTQSSRYLVKRTGEKVFLECVQDMDHENMFWYRQDPGLGLRLIYFSYDVKMKEKGDIPEGYSVSREKKERFSLILESASTNQTSMYLCATSRGYEQYFGPGTRLTVT.